The TCR beta chain under discussion was sequenced for a study of T cell repertoires in cytomegalovirus infection. TCRdb re-called the reads through MiXCR, storing one row per CDR3 protein. The sample has more than 250,000 distinct CDR3 sequences, 25% seen once. V dropped 6 bases and J dropped 5 bases, with 25 bases sitting between them. Germline values: CDR1 SQVTM, CDR2 ANQGSEA. The CDR3 length is 16 residues. Study-wide points: In two of eight donors, the top clonotype was HLA-C-restricted CMV-specific. Identification of carriers of CMV plus the relevant HLA was performed using cumulative public TCR beta family frequency.

This clonotype showed up just a few times. As yet, its antigen is unknown. The chain joins TRBV29-1 to TRBJ2-5; TRBD1 is a possible D gene (5 bases). This clonotype was sampled from a human donor in good health (CMV status not recorded). Some clones in this sample may be carry-over from other donors' samples. The source was cultured PBMCs, collected from culture after CMV antigen stimulation. CDR3 nucleotide sequence: TGCAGCGTCATGGACACTTTCCCAGGGTTGGGGGAGACCCAGTACTTC. The encoded protein is CSVMDTFPGLGETQYF.